Listed below are T cell receptor beta chains from one sample, sequenced in a study of immune evolution from preneoplasia to lung adenocarcinoma. The table came from immunoSEQ multiplex PCR; TCRdb's copy has only in-frame clones and leaves some out. The sample includes more than 5,000 clones, about 80% of them seen just once. The sequenced sample was FFPE lung adenocarcinoma in situ tissue. The receptors shown here come from a person aged 60 to 85 with lung adenocarcinoma. CDR3s include the opening cysteine and the closing phenylalanine or tryptophan. The D gene is left open where the match is weak. Part of the rows lack a size; the others show once, few, many or a class for expanded clones.

TRBV2	NA	TRBJ1-1	TRBD1	CAGRQGAGNTEAFF	TGTGCCGGACGACAGGGGGCGGGGAACACTGAAGCTTTCTTT
TRBV28	NA	TRBJ2-1	NA	CASSLIDPEQFF	TGTGCCAGCAGTTTAATCGATCCTGAGCAGTTCTTC
TRBV28	NA	TRBJ2-2	TRBD1	CASSLGPGTDVELFF	TGTGCCAGCAGTTTGGGTCCCGGGACAGATGTGGAGCTGTTTTTT
TRBV7-2	NA	TRBJ2-2	TRBD2	CASSFPTSGALRDGELFF	TGTGCCAGCAGCTTCCCGACTAGCGGGGCCCTAAGGGACGGGGAGCTGTTTTTT
TRBV11-1	NA	TRBJ1-2	NA	CASSLAGENYGYTF	TGTGCCAGCAGCTTAGCAGGGGAGAACTATGGCTACACCTTC
TRBV2	NA	TRBJ1-5	NA	CASSEALSIRGDQPQHF	TGTGCCAGCAGTGAAGCGCTGTCTATAAGGGGTGATCAGCCCCAGCATTTT
TRBV7-9	NA	TRBJ2-5	NA	CASSLLQVMETQYF	TGTGCCAGCTCTCTATTGCAGGTGATGGAGACCCAGTACTTC
TRBV7-2	NA	TRBJ1-4	NA	CASSPRTAEELFF	TGTGCCAGCAGCCCCAGGACAGCTGAAGAACTGTTTTTT
TRBV7-2	few	TRBJ2-1	NA	CASSLYGVSYNEQFF	TGTGCCAGCAGCTTATATGGGGTATCCTACAATGAGCAGTTCTTC
TRBV7-7	NA	TRBJ2-1	NA	CASSPEGRANEQFF	TGTGCTAGCAGCCCCGAGGGCAGGGCCAATGAGCAGTTCTTC
TRBV5-8	NA	TRBJ2-5	NA	CASSLDWAGGGQETQYF	TGTGCCAGCAGCTTGGATTGGGCAGGGGGGGGCCAAGAGACCCAGTACTTC
TRBV7-9	NA	TRBJ2-2	NA	CASSAPRDLDTGELFF	TGTGCCAGCAGCGCCCCGCGGGACCTGGACACCGGGGAGCTGTTTTTT
TRBV18	NA	TRBJ1-2	TRBD1	CASSRTLEGATSGYTF	TGTGCCAGCTCACGGACCCTGGAGGGGGCAACTTCTGGCTACACCTTC
TRBV27	NA	TRBJ1-5	NA	CASSPRLPQPQHF	TGTGCCAGCAGTCCCAGGCTGCCTCAGCCCCAGCATTTT
TRBV4-1	NA	TRBJ1-1	NA	CASSQFGFVDTEAFF	TGCGCCAGCAGCCAGTTTGGATTTGTCGACACTGAAGCTTTCTTT
TRBV14	NA	TRBJ2-7	TRBD1	CASSQGGTGYTYEQYF	TGTGCCAGCAGCCAAGGAGGGACAGGGTATACCTACGAGCAGTACTTC
TRBV4-1	NA	TRBJ1-6	TRBD1	CASSQDRQGAQNSPLHF	TGCGCCAGCAGCCAAGATCGGCAGGGGGCGCAAAATTCACCCCTCCACTTT
TRBV30	NA	TRBJ2-7	TRBD1	CARDRGLNEQYF	TGTGCCCGGGACAGGGGGCTGAACGAGCAGTACTTC
TRBV18	NA	TRBJ2-7	NA	CASSPGKSGEQYF	TGTGCCAGCTCACCGGGTAAATCAGGCGAGCAGTACTTC
TRBV18	NA	TRBJ1-1	NA	CASSPEGRAFF	TGTGCCAGCTCACCAGAAGGGAGGGCTTTCTTT
TRBV5-6	NA	TRBJ1-1	NA	CASSRRGPGAEAFF	TGTGCCAGCAGCCGCCGGGGGCCCGGGGCTGAAGCTTTCTTT
TRBV25-1	NA	TRBJ2-3	NA	CASSEPRIGSTDTQYF	TGTGCCAGCAGTGAACCGAGGATCGGGTCCACAGATACGCAGTATTTT
TRBV6-6	few	TRBJ1-1	NA	CASSGLGYTEAFF	TGTGCCAGCAGCGGCCTCGGTTACACTGAAGCTTTCTTT
TRBV28	NA	TRBJ2-7	NA	CASSHGTNSYEQYF	TGTGCCAGCAGTCACGGGACAAACTCCTACGAGCAGTACTTC